The 14 T cell receptor beta chains below were found in one sample sequenced in a study of T-cell memory formation after mild COVID-19 (dated by TCRdb to 2020 to 2022). Libraries were constructed by 5' RACE. The instrument was an Illumina NovaSeq 6000. TCRdb reran the public reads through fastp at Q25 and MiXCR, keeping productive beta chains. Duplicate CDR3 protein sequences are folded into a single record with the most common DNA and genes. The sample includes about 340,000 distinct CDR3 sequences, with 10% to 15% observed a single time. The top ten hold about a fifth of the sample. The sample was PBMCs or a T cell subset sorted from them (not recorded which). The receptors were gathered from a man aged 18 to 30 who had mild COVID-19 (a few samples of this study predate the infection). The sample titles of this study are shuffled in the database, so cell type and time point are left out; the donor was told from shared clones.

This clonotype was found a few times. This chain uses TRBV12-3 or TRBV12-4 with TRBJ2-3; unclear D gene. Trimming cost V 3 bases and J 2 bases, with 9 bases left between them. The CDR3 spans 14 residues. The chain's CDR3 is CASSFGQHTDTQYF. In DNA form, the CDR3 reads TGTGCCAGCAGTTTCGGTCAGCACACAGATACGCAGTATTTT.

This clonotype has at least ten counts. The chain uses TRBV5-1 and TRBJ2-2; 7 nucleotides line up with TRBD2. Germline CDR1 is SGHRS and CDR2 is YFSETQ. The V and J ends lost 5 bases and 5 bases, in that order; junction bases with no gene match: 15. There are 17 residues in the CDR3. The CDR3 here is CASRREPGGSGTGELFF. In nucleotides, the CDR3 is TGCGCCAGCAGGCGCGAACCGGGGGGAAGTGGAACCGGGGAGCTGTTTTTT.

This clonotype has more than one count but fewer than ten. This chain connects TRBV5-5 to TRBJ1-3, with D possibly being TRBD1 (6 bases). V was trimmed by 4 bases and J by 2 bases, leaving 19 bases between them. Looked up from germline, CDR1 is SGHKS and CDR2 is YYEKEE (reference sequence). This CDR3 has 17 residues. Written as DNA, the CDR3 is TGTGCCAGCAGCCCAAGGGCGCTGGGGGCTGCTGGAAACACCATATATTTT. Its translation: CASSPRALGAAGNTIYF. The complete variable domain, with remaining parts taken from reference TRBV5-5 and TRBJ1-3, reads DAGVTQSPTHLIKTRGQQVTLRCSPISGHKSVSWYQQVLGQGPQFIFQYYEKEERGRGNFPDRFSARQFPNYSSELNVNALLLGDSALYLCASSPRALGAAGNTIYFGEGSWLTVV.

The rearrangement joins TRBV20-1 to TRBJ2-2; D not resolved. Germline V gene data show CDR1 as DFQATT and CDR2 as SNEGSKA (reference sequence). V dropped 3 bases and J dropped 4 bases, with 9 bases sitting between them. The CDR3 length is 13 residues. The CDR3: CSASLSGTGELFF. The CDR3 DNA is TGCAGTGCTAGCCTTTCGGGCACCGGGGAGCTGTTTTTT.

This clonotype was observed at least ten times. V and J are TRBV6-2 or TRBV6-3 and TRBJ2-1; D is possibly TRBD2 (6 bases). CDR3 length equals 14 residues. Trimming left V 1 base short and J 3 bases short, with 7 bases between. Germline values: CDR1 MNHEY, CDR2 SVGEGT. For the CDR3, the DNA is TGTGCCAGCAGTTACTACGGGAGCTACAATGAGCAGTTCTTC. Translating it yields CASSYYGSYNEQFF.

The rearrangement links TRBV20-1 to TRBJ1-1; the match to TRBD1 covers 7 bases. Germline lookup yields CDR1 DFQATT and CDR2 SNEGSKA (reference sequence). The J segment lost 1 base and the V segment lost 5 bases, leaving 7 bases of the junction unmatched. The CDR3 spans 14 residues. CDR3 in amino acids: CSARLQGRNTEAFF. CDR3 DNA sequence: TGCAGTGCTCGTTTACAGGGGAGGAACACTGAAGCTTTCTTT.

There are many counts of this clonotype. The rearrangement joins TRBV7-2 to TRBJ1-1; no definite D call. Germline V gives CDR1 SGHTA, CDR2 FQGNSA. The length of the CDR3 is 13 residues. V was shortened by 5 bases and J by 2 bases, with 9 bases between the two germline ends. CDR3 nucleotides: TGTGCCAGCAGCCCGGGCCCCAACACTGAAGCTTTCTTT. Translating it yields CASSPGPNTEAFF.

V is TRBV3-1 and J is TRBJ1-1; the D is unclear. Germline CDR1 is LGHDT and CDR2 is YNNKEL (reference sequence). The CDR3 contains 15 residues. V lost 1 base, J lost 1 base, and 10 bases lay in between. CDR3 sequence: CASSQGGGRNTEAFF. CDR3 nucleotides: TGTGCCAGCAGCCAAGGAGGCGGGAGGAACACTGAAGCTTTCTTT.

This clonotype was counted only a few times. The gene calls are TRBV21-1 and TRBJ2-7; the D call TRBD1 from the table was never checked on the DNA. TRBV21-1 is a pseudogene locus. CDR3 size: 14 residues. CDR3 amino acids: CASSKAGQGGEQYV. Here the CDR3 DNA reads TGTGCCAGCAGCAAAGCCGGGCAGGGCGGAGAGCAGTACGTC.

The CDR3 loop reads CASSSSMTGTPETQYF. The CDR3 nucleotides are TGTGCCAGCAGCTCCTCGATGACAGGGACCCCAGAGACCCAGTACTTC. The rearrangement joins TRBV6-5 to TRBJ2-5, with 7 bases identical to TRBD1. This CDR3 region has 16 residues. Germline CDR1 reads MNHEY; CDR2 reads SVGAGI. V trimming: 6 bases; J trimming: 4 bases; junction bases outside the gene matches: 14.

This clonotype was recorded at least ten times. This rearrangement joins TRBV7-2 to TRBJ1-1, with D possibly being TRBD1 (6 bases). V was shortened by 3 bases and J by 0 bases, with 11 bases between the two germline ends. Germline V CDR1 and CDR2: SGHTA, FQGNSA. This CDR3 region has 15 residues. CDR3 sequence (DNA): TGTGCCAGCAGCTTCCAAGGGGGGGTGAACACTGAAGCTTTCTTT. This codes for CASSFQGGVNTEAFF.

The V call is TRBV2, the J call TRBJ1-6; D possibly corresponds to TRBD1 (6 bases). V lost 11 bases, J lost 9 bases, and 17 bases lay in between. Looked up from germline, CDR1 is SNHLY and CDR2 is FYNNEI. CDR3 size: 13 residues. The CDR3 DNA sequence: TGTGCCGGAAACAGGGCTTTGAGTTCACCCCTCCACTTT. This gives the protein CAGNRALSSPLHF.

The chain recombines TRBV11-2 with TRBJ1-6; D unresolved. This CDR3 contains 17 residues. V was pared by 1 base and J by 0 bases, with 10 bases between. The germline CDR1 and CDR2 sequences are SGHAT and FQNNGV. The CDR3 reads CASSLGRVSSYNSPLHF. The CDR3 coding sequence is TGTGCCAGCAGCTTAGGCCGGGTTAGCTCCTATAATTCACCCCTCCACTTT.

The CDR3 region is CASSQDKAERQYF. CDR3 bases: TGCGCCAGCAGCCAAGATAAGGCGGAGAGGCAGTACTTC. This sequence joins TRBV4-3 and TRBJ2-7; D gene unclear. The CDR3 runs 13 residues. V lost 0 bases and J 9 bases, leaving 12 bases between the germline ends. Per germline, CDR1 LGHNA and CDR2 YSLEER.